This TCR beta chain was observed in a study of blood T cell repertoires in COVID-19. Overall study: Acute and convalescent COVID-19 specimens originated in the United States, Italy and Spain. PBMCs, B-cell-depleted T cells, or T cells were the source of the cDNA or gDNA that made up the material.

Germline V lookup: CDR1 MNHEY, CDR2 SVGAGI. The V and J ends lost 6 bases and 7 bases respectively, with 15 bases between them. CDR3 length: 13 amino acids. The Seattle site enrolled patients during active infection and followed them longitudinally. Original processing methods: Amplification of reference gene primers provided the estimated nucleated cell counts. This table comes from immunoSEQ multiplex PCR, and its TCRdb copy is limited to in-frame clones, with some not included. V and J calls and clone size are as listed in that table; D and trimming were resolved from the DNA. The sample shows 80,000 or so clones, more than 75% of them seen only once.

The rearrangement uses TRBV6-5 and TRBJ1-2, with D possibly TRBD1 on 6 matching bases. Sequences were obtained from peripheral blood. The receptor's source is a man in his 60s with COVID-19, enrolled during active disease. As DNA, the CDR3 is TGTGCCAGCAGGGGCTACAGGGATTTTGGCTACACCTTC. It translates to CASRGYRDFGYTF.